This T cell receptor (beta chain) originates from a study of T cells in Graves' hyperthyroidism and ophthalmopathy. Background on the study: Staff took peripheral blood when the initial diagnosis was made, before any treatment began. General study points: Expanded thyroid clonotypes (above 0.001) were mostly also found in blood. With a median lead of 6.5 months before onset, the model predicted ophthalmopathy.

Diagnosing involved the use of clinical symptoms, serum thyroxine and TRAb, thyroid ultrasound and orbital computed tomography. This clonotype was seen at least ten times. Its antigen is unidentified. The ends were cut back, 0 bases at V and 5 bases at J, with 13 bases in the middle. The CDR3 runs 14 residues. Germline values: CDR1 DFQATT, CDR2 SNEGSKA (reference sequence). The CDR3 regions of TCR beta were amplified from RNA transcripts. The study used the HTBI primer set for a first-round RT-PCR of the TCR CDR3. TCRdb fed the multiplex PCR reads into MiXCR, producing one record per CDR3 protein. The top ten clones hold about 35% of a sample with about 640,000 distinct CDR3 sequences, around 21% of them seen once.

This clonotype was sampled from a man aged 30 to 39 with Graves' ophthalmopathy. Source material: blood. This chain uses TRBV20-1 with TRBJ1-2; unclear D gene. The CDR3 coding sequence is TGCAGTGCTAGAGATCCGGCGGCCGGGTATGGCTACACCTTC. The encoded protein is CSARDPAAGYGYTF.